Listed here are 13 T cell receptor beta chains from one sample, sequenced in a study of patients and donors after allogeneic stem cell transplantation (dated by TCRdb to 2018 to 2021). Library preparation employed RT-PCR. The sequencing machine was a NextSeq 550. Starting from the raw public reads, TCRdb applied fastp trimming at Q25, assembled clones with MiXCR and retained in-frame beta chains. Rows are combined by CDR3 protein, so each entry shows the most common genes and DNA. The sample data list around 200,000 distinct CDR3 sequences, and roughly two fifths of these were observed just once. The top ten constitute 11% of the sample. Sequenced: blood, either unsorted or a sorted T cell fraction (not recorded which). These receptors came from a human donor who was either an allogeneic HSCT recipient or a stem cell or donor lymphocyte infusion donor (not recorded which). It is not recorded whose cells these are; they may come from a transplant donor.

The V call is TRBV4-1, the J call TRBJ1-6; D gene uncertain. In germline, CDR1 is MGHRA, CDR2 YSYEKL. The V gene lost 1 base and the J gene lost 13 bases, with 23 bases spanning the gap. The CDR3 totals 17 residues. CDR3 bases: TGCGCCAGCAGCCAAGCCGTTACCCGAGGGTCCTTTTCTCCCCTCCACTTT. As protein: CASSQAVTRGSFSPLHF.

This sequence joins TRBV15 and TRBJ2-7; no clear D. Germline assignment: CDR1 LNHNV and CDR2 YYDKDF (reference sequence). The V end was cut by 0 bases, the J end by 2 bases, with 8 bases between. The CDR3 is made up of 14 amino acids. Here the CDR3 DNA reads TGTGCCACCAGCAGAGATGAAGGGCCCTACGAGCAGTACTTC. Amino acids: CATSRDEGPYEQYF.

This clonotype was picked up a small number of times. V and J are TRBV27 and TRBJ2-2, with D uncertain. Trimming cost V 5 bases and J 2 bases, with 12 bases left between them. The CDR3 extends over 15 amino acids. Per the germline V gene, CDR1 is MNHEY and CDR2 is SMNVEV (reference sequence). DNA of the CDR3: TGTGCCAGCAGTCCACGGGTGCCCAACACCGGGGAGCTGTTTTTT. This sequence encodes CASSPRVPNTGELFF.

CDR3 loop: CASSPLTVTEAFF. The CDR3 nucleotides read TGTGCCAGCTCACCACTGACAGTCACTGAAGCTTTCTTT. The V gene is TRBV18, the J gene TRBJ1-1, with a possible D match to TRBD1 (5 bases). Germline assignment: CDR1 KGHSH and CDR2 LQKENI. Deletions cut 1 base from V and 4 bases from J, with 7 bases between. There are 13 residues in the CDR3.

The table lists this clonotype with a few counts. This sequence joins TRBV13 and TRBJ1-6; possible D gene TRBD1, 5 bases. The V gene's germline CDR1 is PRHDT and CDR2 FYEKMQ (reference sequence). CDR3 size: 16 residues. Trimming removed 5 bases at V and 0 bases at J, with 11 bases between. The CDR3 sequence: CASSARQSSYNSPLHF. CDR3 nucleotide sequence: TGTGCCAGCAGCGCCCGACAGAGCTCCTATAATTCACCCCTCCACTTT. Full variable domain (missing parts from reference TRBV13 and TRBJ1-6): AAGVIQSPRHLIKEKRETATLKCYPIPRHDTVYWYQQGPGQDPQFLISFYEKMQSDKGSIPDRFSAQQFSDYHSELNMSSLELGDSALYFCASSARQSSYNSPLHFGNGTRLTVT.

The genes are TRBV25-1 and TRBJ1-3; unclear D gene. Trimming left V 4 bases short and J 0 bases short, with 13 bases between. Germline V gene sequence: CDR1 MGHDK, CDR2 SYGVNS. This CDR3 has 16 residues. In DNA form, the CDR3 reads TGTGCCAGCAGTGCTGGCGGACGGAGCTCTGGAAACACCATATATTTT. It specifies CASSAGGRSSGNTIYF.

The table lists this clonotype with a few counts. The V call is TRBV20-1, the J call TRBJ1-2, with a weak D call TRBD1 (5 bases). The CDR3 has 12 residues. Germline V gene sequence: CDR1 DFQATT, CDR2 SNEGSKA (reference sequence). V lost 0 bases and J 8 bases, leaving 10 bases between the germline ends. The CDR3 coding sequence is TGCAGTGCTAGAGATCCCTGGGGGGGCTACACCTTC. Its protein is CSARDPWGGYTF.

The chain has TRBV7-3 and TRBJ2-2; D not resolved. CDR1 is SGHTA, CDR2 FQGTGA, per germline. V was cut by 5 bases and J by 0 bases, with 7 bases left in between. CDR3 length: 14 residues. The CDR3 loop reads CASSPDTNTGELFF. The CDR3 coding sequence is TGTGCCAGCAGCCCCGACACGAACACCGGGGAGCTGTTTTTT.

The rearrangement uses TRBV27 and TRBJ1-6, with 8 positions matching TRBD1. In germline, CDR1 is MNHEY, CDR2 SMNVEV (reference sequence). This CDR3 region has 16 residues. V lost 3 bases and J lost 1; bases outside the gene matches: 2. The CDR3 bases are TGTGCCAGCAGTTTCAGGGGGCCTTCCTATAATTCACCCCTCCACTTT. Translated: CASSFRGPSYNSPLHF.

This clonotype was recorded a few times. The chain links TRBV5-6 to TRBJ2-3; D is perhaps TRBD2 (6 bases). Trimming took 3 bases from V and 4 from J, leaving 12 bases between them. This CDR3 has 14 amino acids. Per germline, CDR1 SGHDT and CDR2 YYEEEE. CDR3 nucleotides: TGTGCCAGCAGCTGGATAGCGGTCCCAGATACGCAGTATTTT. This translates into CASSWIAVPDTQYF. The full variable domain, completed using reference TRBV5-6 and TRBJ2-3, is DAGVTQSPTHLIKTRGQQVTLRCSPKSGHDTVSWYQQALGQGPQFIFQYYEEEERQRGNFPDRFSGHQFPNYSSELNVNALLLGDSALYLCASSWIAVPDTQYFGPGTRLTVL.

The chain combines TRBV10-3 with TRBJ1-2, with 9 bases aligning to TRBD1. The CDR3 consists of 16 residues. Germline loops: CDR1 ENHRY, CDR2 SYGVKD. V gave up 6 bases and J gave up 4 bases; unmatched junction bases: 12. The CDR3 loop reads CAISPRDREKPYGYTF. The DNA for the CDR3 is TGTGCCATCAGCCCCCGGGACAGGGAAAAACCCTATGGCTACACCTTC.

Comments on this clonotype: This CDR3 fails to terminate in the conserved phenylalanine or tryptophan, so it likely reflects a read error. Because the CDR3's place on the DNA is in doubt, the DNA is left out and the CDR3 is given as listed by TCRdb. The gene calls are TRBV6-1 and TRBJ1-1; the D segment call TRBD1 is taken from the table without a DNA check. The CDR3 contains 11 residues when both ends are counted. CDR1 and CDR2 from the germline V gene are MNHNS and SASEGT. The CDR3 here is CASRERGGSVL.

V usage is TRBV20-1 and J usage is TRBJ1-5; D gene unclear. The CDR3 is 14 residues long. Trimming took 3 bases from V and 0 from J, leaving 9 bases between them. The germline CDR1 and CDR2 sequences are DFQATT and SNEGSKA (reference sequence). The DNA of the CDR3 is TGCAGTGCTAGTCCGGGAGCTAGCAATCAGCCCCAGCATTTT. Translating gives CSASPGASNQPQHF.